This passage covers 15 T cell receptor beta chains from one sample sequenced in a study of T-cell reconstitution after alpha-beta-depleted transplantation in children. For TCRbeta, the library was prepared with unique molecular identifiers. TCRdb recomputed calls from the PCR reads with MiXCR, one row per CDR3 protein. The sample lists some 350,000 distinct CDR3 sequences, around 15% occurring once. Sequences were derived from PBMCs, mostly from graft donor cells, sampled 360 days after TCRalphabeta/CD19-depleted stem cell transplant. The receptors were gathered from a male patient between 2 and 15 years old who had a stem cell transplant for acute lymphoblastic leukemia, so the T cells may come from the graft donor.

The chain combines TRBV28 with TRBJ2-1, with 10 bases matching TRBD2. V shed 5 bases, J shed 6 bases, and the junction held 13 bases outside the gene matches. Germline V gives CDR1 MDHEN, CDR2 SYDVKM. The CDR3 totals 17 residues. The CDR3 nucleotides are TGTGCCAGCAGTCCCCAGGGGGCTAGCGGGAGACTCAATGAGCAGTTCTTC. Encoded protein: CASSPQGASGRLNEQFF.

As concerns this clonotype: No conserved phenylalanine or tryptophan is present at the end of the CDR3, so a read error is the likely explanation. The CDR3 here is CASSRRTESYEQYY. The CDR3 nucleotides read TGTGCCAGCAGCCGCCGGACCGAGTCCTACGAGCAGTACTAC. The chain joins TRBV7-2 to TRBJ2-7; D call uncertain. The CDR3 has 14 residues. The germline V and J ends were trimmed by 5 bases and 1 base, with 12 bases remaining between them. Per germline, CDR1 SGHTA and CDR2 FQGNSA.

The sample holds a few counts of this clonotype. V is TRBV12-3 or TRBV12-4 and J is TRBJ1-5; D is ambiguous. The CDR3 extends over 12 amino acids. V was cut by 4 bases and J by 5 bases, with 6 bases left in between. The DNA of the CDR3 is TGTGCCAGCAGTTCGCTGGATCAGCCCCAGCATTTT. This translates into CASSSLDQPQHF.

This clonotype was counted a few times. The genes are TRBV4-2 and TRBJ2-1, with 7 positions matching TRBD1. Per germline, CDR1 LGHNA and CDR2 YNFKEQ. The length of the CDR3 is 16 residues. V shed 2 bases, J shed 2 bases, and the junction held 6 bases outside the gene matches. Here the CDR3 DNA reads TGTGCCAGCAGCCAATACAGGGGCGACACCTACAATGAGCAGTTCTTC. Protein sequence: CASSQYRGDTYNEQFF.

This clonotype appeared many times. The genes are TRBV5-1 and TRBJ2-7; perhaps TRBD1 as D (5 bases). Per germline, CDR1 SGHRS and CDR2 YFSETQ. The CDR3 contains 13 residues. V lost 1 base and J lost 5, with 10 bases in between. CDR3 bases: TGCGCCAGCAGCTTGTTGACAGACCACGAGCAGTACTTC. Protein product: CASSLLTDHEQYF.

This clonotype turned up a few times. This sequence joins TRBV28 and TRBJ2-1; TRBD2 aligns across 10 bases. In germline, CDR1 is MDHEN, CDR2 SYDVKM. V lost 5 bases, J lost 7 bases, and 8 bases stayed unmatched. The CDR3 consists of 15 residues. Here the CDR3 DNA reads TGTGCCAGCAGTGAAGCGGGAGGGCCTGGAAATGAGCAGTTCTTC. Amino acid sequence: CASSEAGGPGNEQFF.

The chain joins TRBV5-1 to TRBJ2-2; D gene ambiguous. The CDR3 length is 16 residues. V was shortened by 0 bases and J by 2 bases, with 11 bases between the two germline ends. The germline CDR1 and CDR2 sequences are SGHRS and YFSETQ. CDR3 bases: TGCGCCAGCAGCTTGGGGGCCAGCCTCAACACCGGGGAGCTGTTTTTT. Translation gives CASSLGASLNTGELFF.

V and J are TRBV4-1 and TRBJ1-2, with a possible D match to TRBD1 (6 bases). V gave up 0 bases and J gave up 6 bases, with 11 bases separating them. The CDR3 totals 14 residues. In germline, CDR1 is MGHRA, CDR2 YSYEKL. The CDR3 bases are TGCGCCAGCAGCCAAGAGCCACAGGGAGATGGCTACACCTTC. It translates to CASSQEPQGDGYTF.

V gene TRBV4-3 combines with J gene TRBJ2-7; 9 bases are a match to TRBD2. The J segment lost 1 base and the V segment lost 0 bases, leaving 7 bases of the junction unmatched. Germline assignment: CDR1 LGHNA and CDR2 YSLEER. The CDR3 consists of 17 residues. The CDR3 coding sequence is TGCGCCAGCAGCCAAGATCTGCCAGCGGGAGGATCCTACGAGCAGTACTTC. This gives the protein CASSQDLPAGGSYEQYF.

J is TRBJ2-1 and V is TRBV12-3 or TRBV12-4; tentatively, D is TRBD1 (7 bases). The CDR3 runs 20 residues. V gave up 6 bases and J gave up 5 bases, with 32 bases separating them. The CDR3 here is CASRPIRGDQTPHTHNEQFF. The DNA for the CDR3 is TGTGCCAGCAGACCAATCAGGGGGGACCAAACCCCCCACACACACAATGAGCAGTTCTTC.

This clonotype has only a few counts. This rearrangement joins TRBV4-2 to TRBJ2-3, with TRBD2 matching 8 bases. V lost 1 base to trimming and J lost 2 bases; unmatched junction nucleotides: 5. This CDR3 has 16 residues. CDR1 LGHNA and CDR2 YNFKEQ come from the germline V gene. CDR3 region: CASSQALTSVTDTQYF. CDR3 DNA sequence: TGTGCCAGCAGCCAAGCTCTGACTAGCGTCACAGATACGCAGTATTTT.

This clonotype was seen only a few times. This CDR3 is CSVGTNYEQYF. CDR3 coding DNA: TGCAGCGTTGGGACTAACTACGAGCAGTACTTC. V and J are TRBV29-1 and TRBJ2-7; D might be TRBD2 (6 bases). V was shortened by 4 bases and J by 3 bases, with 7 bases between the two germline ends. Per the germline V gene, CDR1 is SQVTM and CDR2 is ANQGSEA. CDR3 length equals 11 residues.

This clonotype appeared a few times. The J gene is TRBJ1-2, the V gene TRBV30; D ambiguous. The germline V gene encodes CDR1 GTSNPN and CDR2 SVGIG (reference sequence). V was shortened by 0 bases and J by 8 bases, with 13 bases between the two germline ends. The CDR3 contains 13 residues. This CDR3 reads CAWSVNERWGYTF. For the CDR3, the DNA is TGTGCCTGGAGTGTAAATGAACGGTGGGGCTACACCTTC.

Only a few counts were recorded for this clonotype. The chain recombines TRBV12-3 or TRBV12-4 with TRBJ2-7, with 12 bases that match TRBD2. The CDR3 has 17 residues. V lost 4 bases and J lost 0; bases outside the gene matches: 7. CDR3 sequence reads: CASSWGLAGRSSYEQYF. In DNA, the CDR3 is TGTGCCAGCAGTTGGGGACTAGCGGGCAGGAGCTCCTACGAGCAGTACTTC.

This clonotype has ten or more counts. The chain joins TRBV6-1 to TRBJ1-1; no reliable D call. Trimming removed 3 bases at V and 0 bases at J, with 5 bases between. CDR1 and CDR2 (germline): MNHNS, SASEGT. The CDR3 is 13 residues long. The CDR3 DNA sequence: TGTGCCAGCAGTGAGGAGGTGAACACTGAAGCTTTCTTT. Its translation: CASSEEVNTEAFF.